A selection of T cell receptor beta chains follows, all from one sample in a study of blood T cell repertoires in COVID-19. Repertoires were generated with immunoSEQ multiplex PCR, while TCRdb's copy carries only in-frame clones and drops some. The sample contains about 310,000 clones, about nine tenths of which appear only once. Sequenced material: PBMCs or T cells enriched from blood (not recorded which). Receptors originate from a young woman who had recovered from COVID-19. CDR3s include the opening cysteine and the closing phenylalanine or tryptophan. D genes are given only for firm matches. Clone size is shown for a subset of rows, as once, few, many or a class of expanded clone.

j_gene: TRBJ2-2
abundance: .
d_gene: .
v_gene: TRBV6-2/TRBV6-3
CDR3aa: CASSSGVYTGELFF
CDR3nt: TGTGCCAGCAGTTCAGGGGTCTACACCGGGGAGCTGTTTTTT

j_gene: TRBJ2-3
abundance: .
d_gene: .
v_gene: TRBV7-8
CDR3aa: CASSLGTGASTDTQYF
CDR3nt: TGTGCCAGCAGCTTAGGAACAGGAGCAAGCACAGATACGCAGTATTTT

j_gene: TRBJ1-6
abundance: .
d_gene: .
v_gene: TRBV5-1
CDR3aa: CASSLDQGLNSPLHF
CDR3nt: TGCGCCAGCAGCTTGGATCAGGGCCTAAATTCACCCCTCCACTTT

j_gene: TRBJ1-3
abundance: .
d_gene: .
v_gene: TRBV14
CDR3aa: CASSLPGHPSGNTIYF
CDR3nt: TGTGCCAGCAGCCTCCCGGGACACCCCTCTGGAAACACCATATATTTT

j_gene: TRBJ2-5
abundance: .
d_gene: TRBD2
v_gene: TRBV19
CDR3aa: CASSGRAQLGETQYF
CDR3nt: TGTGCCAGTAGCGGGAGGGCCCAATTAGGGGAGACCCAGTACTTC

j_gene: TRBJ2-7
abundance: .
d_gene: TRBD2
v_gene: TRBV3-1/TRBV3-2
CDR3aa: CASSQVAGSAYEQYF
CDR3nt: TGTGCCAGCAGCCAAGTAGCGGGATCGGCCTACGAGCAGTACTTC

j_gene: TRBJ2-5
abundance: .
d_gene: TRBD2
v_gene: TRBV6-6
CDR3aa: CASSKPGLRETQYF
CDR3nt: TGTGCCAGCAGTAAGCCGGGACTAAGGGAGACCCAGTACTTC

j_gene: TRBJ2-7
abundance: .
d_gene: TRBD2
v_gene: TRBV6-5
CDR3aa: CASSYLSGRSTYEQYF
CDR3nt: TGTGCCAGCAGTTACTTAAGCGGGAGGTCTACCTACGAGCAGTACTTC

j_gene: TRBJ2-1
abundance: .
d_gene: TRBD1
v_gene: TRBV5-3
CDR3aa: CARSSQGETYNEQFF
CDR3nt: TGTGCCAGAAGCTCACAGGGGGAAACCTACAATGAGCAGTTCTTC

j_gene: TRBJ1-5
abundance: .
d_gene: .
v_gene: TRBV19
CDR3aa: CASSIRGNPAPGNQPQHF
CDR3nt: TGTGCCAGTAGTATAAGGGGGAATCCTGCTCCGGGCAATCAGCCCCAGCATTTT

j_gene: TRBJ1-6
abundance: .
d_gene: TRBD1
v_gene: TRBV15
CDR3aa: CATSTGTGSPLHF
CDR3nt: TGTGCCACCAGCACCGGGACAGGGTCACCCCTCCACTTT

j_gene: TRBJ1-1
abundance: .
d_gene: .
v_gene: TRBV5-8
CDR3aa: CASSLFYRENTEAFF
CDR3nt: TGTGCCAGCAGCTTGTTTTACAGAGAGAACACTGAAGCTTTCTTT

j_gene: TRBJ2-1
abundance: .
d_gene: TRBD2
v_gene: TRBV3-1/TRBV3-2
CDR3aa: CASSLGAGGRGEQFF
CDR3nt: TGTGCCAGCAGCCTAGGAGCGGGGGGCCGGGGTGAGCAGTTCTTC

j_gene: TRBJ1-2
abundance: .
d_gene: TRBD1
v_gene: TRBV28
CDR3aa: CASDRGGNYGYTF
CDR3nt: TGTGCCAGCGACAGGGGAGGTAACTATGGCTACACCTTC

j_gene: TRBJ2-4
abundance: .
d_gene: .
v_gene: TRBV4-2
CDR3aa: CASSQEVTINIQYF
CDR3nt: TGTGCCAGCAGCCAAGAAGTGACTATAAACATTCAGTACTTC

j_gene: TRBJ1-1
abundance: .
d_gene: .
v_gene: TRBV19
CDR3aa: CASSITGLFNTEAFF
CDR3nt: TGTGCCAGTAGTATAACAGGGCTTTTTAACACTGAAGCTTTCTTT

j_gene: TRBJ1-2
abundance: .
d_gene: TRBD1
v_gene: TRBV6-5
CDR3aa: CASSLGDRGRYGYTF
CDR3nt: TGTGCCAGCAGTCTGGGGGACAGGGGACGCTATGGCTACACCTTC

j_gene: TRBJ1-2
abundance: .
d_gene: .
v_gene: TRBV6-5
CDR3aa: CASSSGYGYTF
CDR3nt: TGTGCCAGCAGTTCGGGGTATGGCTACACCTTC

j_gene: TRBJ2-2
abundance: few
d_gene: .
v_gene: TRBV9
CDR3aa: CASSVGPPSLVGELFF
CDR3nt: TGTGCCAGCAGCGTAGGGCCGCCCAGTCTCGTCGGGGAGCTGTTTTTT

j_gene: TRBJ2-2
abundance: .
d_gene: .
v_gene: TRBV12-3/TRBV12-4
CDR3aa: CASRDIGTGELFF
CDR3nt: TGTGCCAGCAGGGACATAGGCACCGGGGAGCTGTTTTTT

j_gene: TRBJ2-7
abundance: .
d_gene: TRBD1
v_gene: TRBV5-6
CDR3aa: CASSFTTGTYEQYF
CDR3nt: TGTGCCAGCAGCTTCACGACAGGGACCTACGAGCAGTACTTC

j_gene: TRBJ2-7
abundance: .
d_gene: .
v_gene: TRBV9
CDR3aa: CASSEHGLSYEQYF
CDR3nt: TGTGCCAGCAGCGAACACGGGTTGTCCTACGAGCAGTACTTC

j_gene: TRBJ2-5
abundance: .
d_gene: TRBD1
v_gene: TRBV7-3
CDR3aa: CASSLTPGTGGETQYF
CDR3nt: TGTGCCAGCAGCTTAACCCCCGGGACAGGCGGGGAGACCCAGTACTTC

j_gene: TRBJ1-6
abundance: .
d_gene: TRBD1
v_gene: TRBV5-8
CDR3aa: CASSKFQGALPFNIHSPLHF
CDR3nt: TGTGCCAGCAGCAAATTCCAGGGGGCCTTACCCTTCAATATTCATTCACCCCTCCACTTT

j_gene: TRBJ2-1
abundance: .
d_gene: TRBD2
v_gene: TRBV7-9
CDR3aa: CASSPQAGTSGHSYNEQFF
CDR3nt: TGTGCCAGCAGCCCACAGGCGGGGACTAGCGGCCACAGCTACAATGAGCAGTTCTTC

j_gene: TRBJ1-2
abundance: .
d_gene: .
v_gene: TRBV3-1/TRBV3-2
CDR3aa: CASSLTGGGYTF
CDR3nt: TGTGCCAGCAGCCTAACCGGGGGTGGCTACACCTTC

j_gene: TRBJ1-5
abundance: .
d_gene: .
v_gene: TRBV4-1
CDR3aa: CASSQAAGLNQPQHF
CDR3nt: TGCGCCAGCAGCCAAGCTGCAGGGTTGAATCAGCCCCAGCATTTT

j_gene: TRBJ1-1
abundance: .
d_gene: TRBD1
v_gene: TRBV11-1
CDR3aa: CASSLIGGETEAFF
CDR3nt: TGTGCCAGCAGCTTAATAGGGGGCGAAACTGAAGCTTTCTTT

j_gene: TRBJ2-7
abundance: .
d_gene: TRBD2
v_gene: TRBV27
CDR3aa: CASSFLAGAYEQYF
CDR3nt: TGTGCCAGCAGTTTTCTAGCGGGGGCCTACGAGCAGTACTTC

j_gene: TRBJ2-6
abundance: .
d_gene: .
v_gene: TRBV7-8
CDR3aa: CASSLIRAGANVLTF
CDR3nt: TGTGCCAGCAGCTTAATTCGGGCTGGGGCCAACGTCCTGACTTTC

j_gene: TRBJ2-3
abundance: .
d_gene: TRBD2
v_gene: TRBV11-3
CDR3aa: CASSLGGAGGSTDTQYF
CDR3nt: TGTGCCAGCAGCTTAGGCGGAGCGGGAGGCTCCACAGATACGCAGTATTTT

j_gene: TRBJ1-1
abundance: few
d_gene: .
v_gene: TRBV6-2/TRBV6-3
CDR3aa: CASSPHRELTEAFF
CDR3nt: TGTGCCAGCAGTCCGCACAGGGAGCTTACTGAAGCTTTCTTT